This record looks at one T cell receptor beta chain sequence and its context. This sample stems from a study of blood T cell repertoires in COVID-19. As for the study in general: Donors in the United States, Italy and Spain gave samples during acute or convalescent COVID-19.

CDR3 length: 15 residues. Trimming removed 1 base from V and 7 bases from J; junction bases left unmatched: 10. Germline assignment: CDR1 SGHVS and CDR2 FNYEAQ. The authors' processing: By means of reference gene primer amplification, nucleated cell counts were estimated. Libraries were prepared by immunoSEQ multiplex PCR; TCRdb keeps only in-frame clonotypes and omits some of them. V and J calls plus clone size are reproduced from that table; the DNA served to infer D and trimming. The repertoire holds 120,000 or so clones, with 70% to 90% as singletons. The sequencing sample was made of peripheral blood. The receptor's source is a human donor in a cohort sampled during active COVID-19. The V and J genes are TRBV7-6 and TRBJ2-7, with 7 positions matching TRBD2. In DNA, the CDR3 is TGTGCCAGCAGCTTAGGGGGGGGAGTCGCACGGGAGCAGTACTTC. It encodes CASSLGGGVAREQYF.